This T cell receptor beta chain is drawn from a study of identical twins. For this clonotype: The antigen is unknown.

Per the germline V gene, CDR1 is MDHEN and CDR2 is SYDVKM. The CDR3 covers 14 residues. General study findings and limits: Twin pairs' shared out-of-frame alpha sequences were enriched in low generation probability. Whereas memory repertoires showed no such difference, abundant cord blood beta clonotypes carried fewer insertions.

Carrying unique molecular identifiers, the cDNA also gained a universal primer site through template switching. One entry per CDR3 protein results from TCRdb running MiXCR on the 5' RACE reads. Of some 900,000 distinct CDR3 sequences listed, about 12% are singletons. The same data also went into a second study, on yellow fever vaccine responses in identical twins.

The clonotype originates from a woman between 18 and 30 years old in good health. The rearrangement uses TRBV28 and TRBJ1-2; 10 bases line up with TRBD1. The sample was PBMCs. The CDR3 DNA reads TGTGCGACGGGACAGGGGTACAGAAGAGATGGCTACACCTTC. Its protein is CATGQGYRRDGYTF.